Reported below is one TCR beta chain. The antigen this receptor binds is unknown. The sample holds no much larger clone one base away, and base qualities are not on file. The time point label corresponds to: patch test 2, 6 weeks after DPC sensitization. The meaning of the sample's treatment or condition label: therapeutic diphenylcyclopropenone sensitization with weekly scalp DPC. At each patch-test visit, blood was drawn before the patch test was applied. Patients were considered eligible if aged 18 to 70, diagnosed with alopecia and deemed suitable for DPC therapy, and patients were excluded if pregnant. Total RNA was isolated from unfractionated whole blood collected in Tempus Blood RNA tubes. These data come from a study of human T cells and chemical hapten exposure (dated by TCRdb to about 2021). Context from the whole study: For sensitization, 2% DPC in acetone was applied to a 2 cm by 2 cm area of upper inner arm skin. Patients additionally received weekly therapeutic DPC doses to the scalp throughout the approximately 25-week study period. Patch testing was done on the upper back using Finn chambers containing 0.01% DPC, and results were scored after 6 days according to International Contact Dermatitis Research Group standards. The mostly female patient cohort included alopecia areata with under or over 50% scalp involvement, alopecia totalis and alopecia universalis. Libraries were pooled for sequencing, and variation in per-sample TCR yields was attributed mainly to small differences in library volumes within the pool. In alopecia patients, the study followed how the peripheral blood TCR repertoire changed in vivo over primary and secondary sensitization to diphenylcyclopropenone (DPC), a hapten. Patient blood was sampled pre-sensitization (week 0) and at 2, 6 and about 24 weeks after DPC sensitization. Approximately 30 alopecia patients provided blood for TCR sequencing at one to four time points (pre-sensitization, 2, 6 and 24 weeks).

Overall study outcomes, separate from this receptor: After repeated subsampling, changes were observed in the strength of the expansion versus patch-test correlation and in the threshold at which the correlation became significant. Patch test score correlated positively with the number of PT1 expanded TCRs, reaching significance at thresholds 8, 16 and 32 but not at 4. Expanded TCRs formed significantly more large CDR3 similarity clusters than pre-sensitization or healthy control sets, consistent with antigen-driven responses. Because all patients had alopecia, a presumed autoimmune disease, the immune response of the patients might differ from that of healthy individuals. DPC sensitization did not change the number of TCRs with a frequency above 1 in 1000, and there was no evidence of changes in global repertoire structure.

Receptors were amplified or captured by RACE. For sequencing, a NextSeq 500 was employed. Library preparation attached unique molecular identifiers to individual cDNA molecules for quantitative, reproducible TCR counting. Both TCR alpha and TCR beta chains were sequenced from each blood RNA sample. As for the authors' bioinformatics: A median of about 87,000 TCRs per sample was observed, with a range of about 20,000 to 700,000. V, J and CDR3 annotation of the TCR reads was performed with the Decombinator software suite. To make PS versus PT1 abundance plots, every sample was subsampled to the same number of TCRs (28,000). Expanded TCRs were defined as absent before sensitization and observed at least eight times at the 2-week time point. TCRdb reworked the public reads: Q25 trimming with fastp, MiXCR clone assembly, productive beta chains retained. Each record represents a unique CDR3 protein, reported with the most common genes and DNA among its rows. V and J calls and clone size were set by TCRdb, not the authors. This sample holds approximately 95,000 distinct CDR3 sequences; about an eighth were observed only once. The ten most abundant clones make up approximately 3.4% of the sample.

The germline V and J ends show losses of 7 bases and 3 bases respectively, and no gene match explains 17 bases of the junction. The CDR3 sequence holds 19 residues, the cysteine and phenylalanine included. Of the read, only the CDR3 DNA is kept; its 57 bases are in frame from base 1. In the germline V gene, CDR1 corresponds to SNHLY and CDR2 to FYNNEI. The sequence derives from a middle-aged woman with alopecia areata. Some clones in this sample may be carry-over from other donors' samples. The rearrangement combines TRBV2 with TRBJ1-5; the central 11 bases match TRBD1. This sample comprised whole blood, obtained in connection with sensitization to the hapten diphenylcyclopropenone (DPC). The DNA sequence follows: TGTGCCAGCACCAGGACAGGGGGCCTCAGCACGGGAAACAATCAGCCCCAGCATTTT. Translation gives CASTRTGGLSTGNNQPQHF.